The clone carrying this TCR beta chain was seen many times. Its matching antigen is unknown. The data were obtained in a study of T-cell reconstitution after alpha-beta-depleted transplantation in children. Trimming stripped 8 bases from V and 7 bases from J, with 8 bases between. The CDR3 contains 9 residues. CDR1 and CDR2 from the germline V gene are DFQATT and SNEGSKA (reference sequence). The study, taken as a whole, reports: TCRbeta diversity was high at day 60 in some patients (a result of surviving recipient T cells and thymic progenitors). T cells produced anew were the main source of T-cell counts and diversity one year after transplant.

Unique molecular identifiers were incorporated when the TCRbeta library was constructed. In TCRdb, the PCR reads were re-called with MiXCR into one record per CDR3 protein. The table has approximately 110,000 distinct CDR3 sequences, roughly 24% seen once. The receptor was derived from a male patient between 2 and 15 years old who had a stem cell transplant for chronic granulomatous disease, so the T cells may come from the graft donor. The gene calls are TRBV20-1 and TRBJ1-1; D unresolved. The sequencing used PBMCs, mostly from graft donor cells, collected 180 days after TCRalphabeta/CD19-depleted stem cell transplant. The CDR3 spells CSIDGEAFF. In DNA form, the CDR3 reads TGCAGTATCGACGGTGAAGCTTTCTTT.